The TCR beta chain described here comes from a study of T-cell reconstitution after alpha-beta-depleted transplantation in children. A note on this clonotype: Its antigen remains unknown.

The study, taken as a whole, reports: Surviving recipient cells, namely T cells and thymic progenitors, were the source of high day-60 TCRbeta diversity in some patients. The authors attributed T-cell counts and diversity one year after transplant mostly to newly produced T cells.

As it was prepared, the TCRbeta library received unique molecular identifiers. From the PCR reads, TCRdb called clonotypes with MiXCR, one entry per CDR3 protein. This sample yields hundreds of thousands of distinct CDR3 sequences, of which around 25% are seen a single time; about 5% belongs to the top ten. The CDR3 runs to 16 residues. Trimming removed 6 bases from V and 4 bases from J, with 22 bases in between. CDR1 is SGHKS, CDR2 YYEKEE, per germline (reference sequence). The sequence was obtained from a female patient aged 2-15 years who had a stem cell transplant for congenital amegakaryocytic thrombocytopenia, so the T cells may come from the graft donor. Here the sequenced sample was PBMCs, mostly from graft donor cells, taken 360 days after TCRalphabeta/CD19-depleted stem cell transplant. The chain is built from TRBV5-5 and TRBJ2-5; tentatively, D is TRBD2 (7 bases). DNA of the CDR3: TGTGCCAGCACCCCCGCGGGCGGGGGCCTCCGAGAGACCCAGTACTTC. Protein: CASTPAGGGLRETQYF.